This T cell receptor (beta chain) comes out of a study of brain T cells in children with intractable seizures. As for time point: blood from clinic visit 5 months post-surgery; TSC patient then seizure free. The sequenced cases were selected for having the highest brain T cell transcript signatures. Concerning this clone itself: Its antigen is unidentified.

Clones were read by immunoSEQ multiplex PCR, and TCRdb kept only the in-frame ones, dropping some. The data show about 340,000 clones, 93% seen once. Study-level findings and limits: Absence of clones before surgery may stem from lower sequencing depth.

Germline V gene data show CDR1 as LGHDT and CDR2 as YNNKEL (reference sequence). Trimming left V 6 bases short and J 1 base short, with 21 bases between. The length of the CDR3 is 17 residues. The clonotype comes from a boy under three years old with tuberous sclerosis and intractable seizures. Specimen: peripheral blood, collected roughly 5 months after surgery. This chain connects TRBV3-1 (or the pseudogene TRBV3-2) to TRBJ1-2; a possible D gene is TRBD1 (5 bases). The CDR3, as DNA: TGTGCCAGCAGTCCAAGCGCTGCAGGGAGGGGTAACTATGGCTACACCTTC. It yields the protein CASSPSAAGRGNYGYTF.